A selection of T cell receptor beta chains follows, all from one sample in a study of blood T cell repertoires in COVID-19. Profiled with immunoSEQ multiplex PCR; TCRdb holds only in-frame clones, not every one. The data contain more than 95,000 clones, around 83% of them singletons. The sequenced sample was peripheral blood. The receptors derive from a woman aged 80 or over with COVID-19, enrolled during active disease. Each CDR3 is given with its conserved first and last residue. The D gene is left open where the match is weak. The size entry is marked missing in some rows and otherwise reads once, few, many or a size class.

.,TRBJ1-3,.,TRBV9,CASSSNSFSGNTIYF,TGTGCCAGCAGCTCCAACAGCTTCTCTGGAAACACCATATATTTT
few,TRBJ1-4,.,TRBV7-2,CASSGGPNEKLFF,TGTGCCAGCAGCGGGGGCCCTAATGAAAAACTGTTTTTT
.,TRBJ2-7,.,TRBV4-2,CASSAGTASYEQYF,TGTGCCAGCAGCGCGGGGACAGCTTCCTACGAGCAGTACTTC
.,TRBJ1-2,.,TRBV28,CASSYGRGRGYTF,TGTGCCAGCAGTTATGGCAGGGGACGTGGCTACACCTTC
.,TRBJ1-2,.,TRBV4-3,CASSQDGRDSYGYTF,TGCGCCAGCAGCCAAGATGGGAGGGATTCCTATGGCTACACCTTC
.,TRBJ2-5,TRBD2,TRBV4-2,CASSQEGGRVQETQYF,TGTGCCAGCAGCCAAGAGGGCGGGAGAGTACAAGAGACCCAGTACTTC
.,TRBJ2-3,TRBD1,TRBV5-1,CASRPGQGVKDTQYF,TGCGCCAGCAGACCGGGACAGGGTGTGAAAGATACGCAGTATTTT
.,TRBJ1-5,.,TRBV6-6,CASLSSRQSSNQPQHF,TGTGCCAGCCTTTCGAGTAGACAGTCTAGCAATCAGCCCCAGCATTTT
.,TRBJ1-4,.,TRBV28,CASSFQGNEKLFF,TGTGCCAGCAGTTTTCAGGGCAATGAAAAACTGTTTTTT
once,TRBJ1-2,.,TRBV7-3,CASSLNPTGQSYGYTF,TGTGCCAGCAGCTTAAATCCCACGGGACAAAGTTATGGCTACACCTTC
.,TRBJ2-5,.,TRBV5-1,CASRPVLQETQYF,TGCGCCAGCAGACCAGTACTACAAGAGACCCAGTACTTC
.,TRBJ1-2,TRBD1,TRBV6-6,CALGTGGGRGYTF,TGTGCCCTTGGGACAGGGGGAGGTCGGGGCTACACCTTC
.,TRBJ2-7,.,TRBV5-5,CASSFGPPDREQYF,TGTGCCAGCAGCTTTGGCCCCCCAGACAGAGAGCAGTACTTC
few,TRBJ2-1,TRBD2,TRBV24-1,CATSAPGLAGANEQFF,TGTGCCACCAGTGCCCCCGGACTAGCGGGAGCCAATGAGCAGTTCTTC
.,TRBJ2-7,TRBD2,TRBV5-1,CASSLEGLAYYEQYF,TGCGCCAGCAGCTTGGAAGGACTAGCTTACTACGAGCAGTACTTC
.,TRBJ2-5,.,TRBV2,CASGGLETQYF,TGTGCCAGCGGCGGTTTAGAGACCCAGTACTTC
once,TRBJ1-2,TRBD1,TRBV7-6,CASSPRRTGGGYTF,TGTGCCAGCAGCCCGCGAAGGACAGGCGGAGGCTACACCTTC
.,TRBJ2-7,TRBD2,TRBV20-1,CSASLLAGLSEQYF,TGCAGTGCTAGTTTACTAGCGGGACTAAGCGAGCAGTACTTC
.,TRBJ1-2,.,TRBV27,CASSLVGASPYGYTF,TGTGCCAGCAGTTTGGTCGGAGCTTCCCCCTATGGCTACACCTTC
once,TRBJ2-1,.,TRBV5-4,CASSRDSSSYNEQFF,TGTGCCAGCAGCCGCGACAGCAGCTCCTACAATGAGCAGTTCTTC
.,TRBJ2-3,TRBD1,TRBV5-6,CASSWDRESDTQYF,TGTGCCAGCAGCTGGGACAGGGAGTCAGATACGCAGTATTTT
few,TRBJ2-3,TRBD2,TRBV6-5,CASLLLAGSTDTQYF,TGTGCCAGCCTCCTACTAGCGGGAAGCACAGATACGCAGTATTTT
.,TRBJ1-5,TRBD1,TRBV19,CASSRDRDQPQHF,TGTGCCAGTAGTAGGGACAGGGATCAGCCCCAGCATTTT